A selection of T cell receptor beta chains follows, all from one sample in a study of response to subunit inactivated influenza vaccine. TCRdb called the RT-PCR reads again in MiXCR, with one record for every CDR3 protein. The table includes roughly 650,000 distinct CDR3 sequences, 12% to 15% detected once. The material was PBMCs from blood, obtained approximately 15 days before vaccination. Receptors were obtained from a man between 50 and 59 years old who received an inactivated influenza vaccine. Each CDR3 is given with its conserved first and last residue.

cdr3_aa: CASSVHSNQPQHF
v_call: TRBV9
j_call: TRBJ1-5

cdr3_aa: CASSPQGWRNTEAFF
v_call: TRBV27
j_call: TRBJ1-1

cdr3_aa: CASSLVLAGGGYEQFF
v_call: TRBV5-1
j_call: TRBJ2-1

cdr3_aa: CASSSRTPQETQYF
v_call: TRBV5-1
j_call: TRBJ2-5

cdr3_aa: CASSLLGTGGLEKLFF
v_call: TRBV27
j_call: TRBJ1-4

cdr3_aa: CASSYKGGQNNEQFF
v_call: TRBV6-5
j_call: TRBJ2-1

cdr3_aa: CSVDRDRDGYTF
v_call: TRBV29-1
j_call: TRBJ1-2

cdr3_aa: CASSLTSGRGEQFF
v_call: TRBV12-3/TRBV12-4
j_call: TRBJ2-1

cdr3_aa: CASSIDENPSYEQYF
v_call: TRBV19
j_call: TRBJ2-7

cdr3_aa: CASSFGTSGRALREQFF
v_call: TRBV7-9
j_call: TRBJ2-1

cdr3_aa: CASSLAVRDSQFF
v_call: TRBV5-1
j_call: TRBJ2-1

cdr3_aa: CASGSGNSYGYTF
v_call: TRBV2
j_call: TRBJ1-2

cdr3_aa: CASSSAGYSEKLFF
v_call: TRBV12-3/TRBV12-4
j_call: TRBJ1-4

cdr3_aa: CASSQDRGIRYYGYTF
v_call: TRBV4-3
j_call: TRBJ1-2

cdr3_aa: CASSYSHRDRGQETQYF
v_call: TRBV7-9
j_call: TRBJ2-5

cdr3_aa: CASRDLANTGELFF
v_call: TRBV6-1
j_call: TRBJ2-2

cdr3_aa: CSVEVAQRWSTGELFF
v_call: TRBV29-1
j_call: TRBJ2-2

cdr3_aa: CASSRAQGGNQPQHF
v_call: TRBV12-3/TRBV12-4
j_call: TRBJ1-5

cdr3_aa: CASSLYRLAGGQETQYF
v_call: TRBV28
j_call: TRBJ2-5

cdr3_aa: CASGRDRYNEQFF
v_call: TRBV12-3/TRBV12-4
j_call: TRBJ2-1

cdr3_aa: CASSIPSLLSMSDEQFF
v_call: TRBV19
j_call: TRBJ2-1

cdr3_aa: CASSVLGSLPAYEQYF
v_call: TRBV7-2
j_call: TRBJ2-7

cdr3_aa: CSVSYGTYEQYF
v_call: TRBV29-1
j_call: TRBJ2-7

cdr3_aa: CASTERPSGGLGQETQYF
v_call: TRBV6-1
j_call: TRBJ2-5

cdr3_aa: CSAITLQGTGGYTF
v_call: TRBV20-1
j_call: TRBJ1-2

cdr3_aa: CASSIGTGRSYEQYF
v_call: TRBV5-1
j_call: TRBJ2-7

cdr3_aa: CASSWMTPSTDTQYF
v_call: TRBV5-1
j_call: TRBJ2-3

cdr3_aa: CSARDRAPGELFF
v_call: TRBV29-1
j_call: TRBJ2-2

cdr3_aa: CASSKDRLQPQHF
v_call: TRBV7-2
j_call: TRBJ1-5

cdr3_aa: CASSPRGQSRDTQYF
v_call: TRBV7-9
j_call: TRBJ2-3

cdr3_aa: CASSYEHRLGEQFF
v_call: TRBV6-5
j_call: TRBJ2-1

cdr3_aa: CASSLTAIGRTRTGELFF
v_call: TRBV3-1
j_call: TRBJ2-2

cdr3_aa: CASSLMTGGFGYTF
v_call: TRBV12-3/TRBV12-4
j_call: TRBJ1-2

cdr3_aa: CASSPRGSTNEKLFF
v_call: TRBV7-2
j_call: TRBJ1-4

cdr3_aa: CSPGTRTGEQFF
v_call: TRBV20-1
j_call: TRBJ2-1

cdr3_aa: CSARDSQGASGNTIYF
v_call: TRBV20-1
j_call: TRBJ1-3

cdr3_aa: CASSVDRDYGYTF
v_call: TRBV12-3/TRBV12-4
j_call: TRBJ1-2

cdr3_aa: CASSVGSSSYEQYF
v_call: TRBV9
j_call: TRBJ2-7

cdr3_aa: CASSLYEAGGETQYF
v_call: TRBV11-2
j_call: TRBJ2-5

cdr3_aa: CSARGTSGDLQETQYF
v_call: TRBV20-1
j_call: TRBJ2-5

cdr3_aa: CAISASDIPRSEAFF
v_call: TRBV10-3
j_call: TRBJ1-1

cdr3_aa: CASSFYSGGANTGELFF
v_call: TRBV6-5
j_call: TRBJ2-2

cdr3_aa: CAIGSWEGETQYF
v_call: TRBV10-3
j_call: TRBJ2-5

cdr3_aa: CASSLGQGTGNTIYF
v_call: TRBV5-1
j_call: TRBJ1-3

cdr3_aa: CASTTLSYNEQFF
v_call: TRBV19
j_call: TRBJ2-1

cdr3_aa: CATITGTSGYTF
v_call: TRBV10-1
j_call: TRBJ1-2

cdr3_aa: CSARPWGTTIDTQYF
v_call: TRBV20-1
j_call: TRBJ2-3

cdr3_aa: CASNGLAGTSTDTQYF
v_call: TRBV11-2
j_call: TRBJ2-3